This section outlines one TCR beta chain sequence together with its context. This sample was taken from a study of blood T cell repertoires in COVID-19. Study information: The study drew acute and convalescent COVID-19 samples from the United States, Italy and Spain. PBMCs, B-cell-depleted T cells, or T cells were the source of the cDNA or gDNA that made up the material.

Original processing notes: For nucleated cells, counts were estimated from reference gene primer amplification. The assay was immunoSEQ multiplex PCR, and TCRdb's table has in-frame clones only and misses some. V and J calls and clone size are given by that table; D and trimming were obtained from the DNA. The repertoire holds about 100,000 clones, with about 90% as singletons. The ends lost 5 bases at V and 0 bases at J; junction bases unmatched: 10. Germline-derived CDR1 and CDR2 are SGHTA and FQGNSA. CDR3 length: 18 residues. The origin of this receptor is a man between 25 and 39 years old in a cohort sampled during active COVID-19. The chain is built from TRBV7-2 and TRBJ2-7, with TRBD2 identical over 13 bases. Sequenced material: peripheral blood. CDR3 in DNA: TGTGCCAGCAGCCTGGGACTAGCGGGGTGGGCCTCCTCCTACGAGCAGTACTTC. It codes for CASSLGLAGWASSYEQYF.